This T cell receptor (beta chain) was retrieved from a study of blood T cell repertoires in COVID-19. Whole-study context: Italy, Spain and the United States were the sources of the convalescent and acute COVID-19 samples. T cells, B-cell-depleted T cells, or PBMCs supplied cDNA or gDNA.

Profiling relied on immunoSEQ multiplex PCR, and the TCRdb table lists in-frame clones only, not all of them. The data hold about 68,000 clones, with around nine tenths observed a single time. This CDR3 region has 17 residues. J was trimmed by 2 bases and V by 5 bases; bases with no gene match: 12. Germline values: CDR1 PRHDT, CDR2 FYEKMQ (reference sequence). The receptor was derived from a man aged 40-55 years with COVID-19, enrolled during active disease. Sequencing was carried out using peripheral blood. The V and J genes are TRBV13 and TRBJ2-3; 8 nucleotides align to TRBD2. In DNA, the CDR3 is TGTGCCAGCAGCCCCCGGGGCCGCGGGGGGCCCACAGATACGCAGTATTTT. Translated: CASSPRGRGGPTDTQYF.